This TCR beta chain originates from a study of CD8+CD57+ T cells in acquired aplastic anemia. Study results and limitations: Patients showed no significant difference from controls in CD8+ Simpson's diversity.

CDR1 is MNHEY, CDR2 SVGAGI, per germline. The V end was cut by 2 bases, the J end by 2 bases, with 12 bases between. CDR3 length: 15 amino acids. This clonotype came up once. Its antigen remains unidentified. TCR beta VDJ combinations and CDR3 sequences were profiled from genomic DNA. TCRdb re-analysed the reads in MiXCR, keeping a single row per CDR3 protein. This table has hundreds of thousands of distinct CDR3 sequences, under 40% appearing once. CD8+CD57+ cell expansion had been shown by flow cytometry in patients chosen for sequencing. The chain has TRBV6-5 and TRBJ1-1, with D perhaps TRBD1 (5 bases). Sequencing was carried out using sorted CD4+, CD8+, or CD8+CD57+ T cells (not recorded which) from PBMCs. This TCR was sampled from a human donor with aplastic anemia. The CDR3 protein is CASSYGGGPNTEAFF. In DNA form, the CDR3 reads TGTGCCAGCAGTTACGGCGGGGGACCCAACACTGAAGCTTTCTTT.